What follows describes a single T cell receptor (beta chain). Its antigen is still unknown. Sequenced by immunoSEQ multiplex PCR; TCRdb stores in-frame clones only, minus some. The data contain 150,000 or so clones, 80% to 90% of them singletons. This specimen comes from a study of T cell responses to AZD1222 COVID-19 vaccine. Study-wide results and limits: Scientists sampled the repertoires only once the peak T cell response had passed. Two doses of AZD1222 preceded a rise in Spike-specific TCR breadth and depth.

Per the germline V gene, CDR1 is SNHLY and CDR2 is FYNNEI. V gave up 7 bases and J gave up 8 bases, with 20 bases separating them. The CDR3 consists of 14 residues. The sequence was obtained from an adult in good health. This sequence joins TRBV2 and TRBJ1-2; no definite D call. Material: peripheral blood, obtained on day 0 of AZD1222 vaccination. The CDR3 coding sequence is TGTGCCAGCAACGGAGGCGGCAGGATAGGGGGCTACACCTTC. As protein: CASNGGGRIGGYTF.